This T cell receptor (beta chain) was recorded in a study of cytotoxic CD8 clonotypes in ibrutinib-treated CLL. The assay was immunoSEQ multiplex PCR, and TCRdb's table has in-frame clones only and misses some. Among fewer than 200,000 clones listed, approximately 84% were seen once. As to this clone: Antigen: not known.

Germline values: CDR1 SGDLS, CDR2 YYNGEE. This CDR3 has 15 amino acids. The germline V and J ends were trimmed by 0 bases and 2 bases, with 9 bases remaining between them. Study-wide results and caveats: Clonality increased at ibrutinib response, then returned toward baseline at progression. There were few public clonotypes, and on treatment they contracted or stayed stable. Relative to age-matched healthy donors, clonality at baseline was higher, and it tracked circulating CD8+ T-cell counts.

The chain is built from TRBV9 and TRBJ1-3; D is perhaps TRBD1 (5 bases). The sample consisted of PBMCs, taken after 24 months of ibrutinib treatment. The sequence was collected from a human donor with chronic lymphocytic leukemia. The CDR3 loop is CASSVEGAPGNTIYF. Written as DNA, the CDR3 is TGTGCCAGCAGCGTAGAAGGGGCCCCTGGAAACACCATATATTTT.